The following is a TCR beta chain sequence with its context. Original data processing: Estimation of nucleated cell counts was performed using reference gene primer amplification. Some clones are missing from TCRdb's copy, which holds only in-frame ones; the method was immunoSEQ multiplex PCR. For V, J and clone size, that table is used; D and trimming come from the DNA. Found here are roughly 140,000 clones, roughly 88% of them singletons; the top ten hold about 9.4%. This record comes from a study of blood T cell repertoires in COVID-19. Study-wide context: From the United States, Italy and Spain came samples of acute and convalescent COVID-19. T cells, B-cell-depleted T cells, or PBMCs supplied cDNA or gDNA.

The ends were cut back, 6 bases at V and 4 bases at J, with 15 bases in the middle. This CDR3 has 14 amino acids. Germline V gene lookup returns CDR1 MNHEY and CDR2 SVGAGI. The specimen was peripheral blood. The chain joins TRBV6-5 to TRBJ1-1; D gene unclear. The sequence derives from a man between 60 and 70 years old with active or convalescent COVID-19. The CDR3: CASRAKGGLTEAFF. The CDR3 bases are TGTGCCAGCAGAGCGAAGGGAGGGCTCACTGAAGCTTTCTTT.